This T cell receptor (beta chain) was profiled in a study of T cells in Graves' hyperthyroidism and ophthalmopathy. Regarding the study as a whole: Patients with ophthalmopathy were separated from those with stable hyperthyroidism by a 13 V-J model.

Amplification of TCR beta CDR3 regions was performed using RNA transcripts as template. HTBI primers were employed in a first-round RT-PCR of the TCR CDR3. One entry per CDR3 protein, called by TCRdb with MiXCR from the multiplex PCR reads. Of over 300,000 distinct CDR3 sequences in the sample, over 11% were seen once. Uncontrolled infection, other autoimmune disease, pregnancy or lactation excluded patients. Every diagnosis used clinical symptoms, serum thyroxine and TRAb, thyroid ultrasound and orbital computed tomography. This clonotype appeared many times. What it recognizes is unknown. V was shortened by 7 bases and J by 7 bases, with 20 bases between the two germline ends. The CDR3 has 14 residues. The germline V gene has CDR1 MNHNS and CDR2 SASEGT.

The rearrangement joins TRBV6-1 to TRBJ2-7; D might be TRBD2 (5 bases). The material sequenced was blood. The clonotype comes from an older woman with Graves' hyperthyroidism. CDR3 sequence (DNA): TGTGCCAGCACTCTGAGGGTGTCAGACGAGGAGCAGTACTTC. Amino acids: CASTLRVSDEEQYF.